The clone carrying this TCR beta chain was picked up one time. This specimen belongs to a study of cytomegalovirus exposure and HLA in healthy donors. The CDR3 spans 17 residues. The V gene's germline CDR1 is SEHNR and CDR2 FQNEAQ (reference sequence). Trimming removed 2 bases at V and 0 bases at J, with 16 bases between. With 60 Vbeta and 13 Jbeta primers, the PCR was carried out. TCRdb's table, derived via immunoSEQ multiplex PCR, lists solely in-frame clones and lacks some. This sample yields 130,000 or so clones, of which roughly 80% are seen a single time; less than 2.5% belongs to the top ten. The sequenced sample was PBMCs. V gene TRBV7-9 combines with J gene TRBJ1-1; a weak D match, TRBD1 (5 bases). The sequence derives from a woman aged 40 to 50 in good health and CMV-seropositive. As DNA, the CDR3 is TGTGCCAGCAGCTTACGAGGACAAACCAACCTGAACACTGAAGCTTTCTTT. This translates into CASSLRGQTNLNTEAFF.